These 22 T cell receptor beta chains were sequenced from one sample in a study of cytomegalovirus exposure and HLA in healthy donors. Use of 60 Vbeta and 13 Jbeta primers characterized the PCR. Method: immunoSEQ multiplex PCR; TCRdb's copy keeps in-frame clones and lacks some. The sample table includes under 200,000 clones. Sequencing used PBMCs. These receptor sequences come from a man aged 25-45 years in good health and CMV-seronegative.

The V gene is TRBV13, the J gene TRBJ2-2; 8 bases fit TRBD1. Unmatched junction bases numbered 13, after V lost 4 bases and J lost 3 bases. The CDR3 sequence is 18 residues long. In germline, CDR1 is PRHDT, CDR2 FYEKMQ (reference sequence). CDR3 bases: TGTGCCAGCAGCTGGAATGTCTTGGGACAGGAGTACACCGGGGAGCTGTTTTTT. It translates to CASSWNVLGQEYTGELFF.

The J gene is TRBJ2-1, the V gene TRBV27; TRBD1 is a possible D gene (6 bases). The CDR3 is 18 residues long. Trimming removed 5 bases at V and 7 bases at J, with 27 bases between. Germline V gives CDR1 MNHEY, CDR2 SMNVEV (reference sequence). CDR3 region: CASSRRTLTWGLDNEQFF. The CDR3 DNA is TGTGCCAGCAGTCGTCGAACACTGACTTGGGGGCTTGATAATGAGCAGTTCTTC.

The CDR3: CASSEGGLAPYEQYF. In DNA form, the CDR3 reads TGCGCCAGCAGTGAAGGAGGTCTAGCCCCCTACGAGCAGTACTTC. The chain carries TRBV10-2 and TRBJ2-7, with D perhaps TRBD2 (5 bases). V was trimmed by 3 bases and J by 2 bases, leaving 14 bases between them. Germline CDR1 reads WSHSY; CDR2 reads SAAADI. The CDR3 covers 15 residues.

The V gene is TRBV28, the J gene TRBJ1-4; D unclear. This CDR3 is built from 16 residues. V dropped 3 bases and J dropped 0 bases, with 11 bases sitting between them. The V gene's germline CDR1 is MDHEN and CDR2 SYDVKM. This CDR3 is CASSFSSGATNEKLFF. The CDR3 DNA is TGTGCCAGCAGTTTCTCGTCGGGTGCAACTAATGAAAAACTGTTTTTT. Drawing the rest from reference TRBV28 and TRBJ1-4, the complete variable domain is DVKVTQSSRYLVKRTGEKVFLECVQDMDHENMFWYRQDPGLGLRLIYFSYDVKMKEKGDIPEGYSVSREKKERFSLILESASTNQTSMYLCASSFSSGATNEKLFFGSGTQLSVL.

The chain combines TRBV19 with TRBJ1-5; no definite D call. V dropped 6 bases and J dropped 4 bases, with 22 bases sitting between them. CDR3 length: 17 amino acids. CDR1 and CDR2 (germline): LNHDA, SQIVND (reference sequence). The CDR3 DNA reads TGTGCCAGTAGCTTCCCCCGAGGGTCGGGATGGAATCAGCCCCAGCATTTT. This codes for CASSFPRGSGWNQPQHF. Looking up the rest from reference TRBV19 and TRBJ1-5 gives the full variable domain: DGGITQSPKYLFRKEGQNVTLSCEQNLNHDAMYWYRQDPGQGLRLIYYSQIVNDFQKGDIAEGYSVSREKKESFPLTVTSAQKNPTAFYLCASSFPRGSGWNQPQHFGDGTRLSIL.

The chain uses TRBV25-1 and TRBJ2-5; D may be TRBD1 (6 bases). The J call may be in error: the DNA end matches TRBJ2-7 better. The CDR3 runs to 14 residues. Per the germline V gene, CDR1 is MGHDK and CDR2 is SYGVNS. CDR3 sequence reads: CASTRPGHSYEQYF. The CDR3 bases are TGTGCCAGCACTCGTCCGGGACACTCCTACGAGCAGTACTTC.

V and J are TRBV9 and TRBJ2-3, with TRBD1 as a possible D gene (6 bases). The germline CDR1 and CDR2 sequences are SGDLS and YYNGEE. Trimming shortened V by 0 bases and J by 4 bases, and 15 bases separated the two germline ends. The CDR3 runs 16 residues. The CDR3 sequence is CASSVVGRGFADTQYF. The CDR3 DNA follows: TGTGCCAGCAGCGTAGTTGGCAGGGGTTTCGCAGATACGCAGTATTTT.

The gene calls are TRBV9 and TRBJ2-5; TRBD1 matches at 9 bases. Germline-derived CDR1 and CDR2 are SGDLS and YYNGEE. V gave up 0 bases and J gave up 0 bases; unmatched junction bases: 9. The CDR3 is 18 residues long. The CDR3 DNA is TGTGCCAGCAGCGTAGGTAGACAGGGGGGGGGTTACCAAGAGACCCAGTACTTC. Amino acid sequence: CASSVGRQGGGYQETQYF.

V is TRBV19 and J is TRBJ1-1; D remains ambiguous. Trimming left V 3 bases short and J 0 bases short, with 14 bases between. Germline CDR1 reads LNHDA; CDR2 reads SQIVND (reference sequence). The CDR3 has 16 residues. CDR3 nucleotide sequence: TGTGCCAGTAGTATGAAAAACACCACCGTGAACACTGAAGCTTTCTTT. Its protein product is CASSMKNTTVNTEAFF. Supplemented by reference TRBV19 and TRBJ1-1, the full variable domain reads DGGITQSPKYLFRKEGQNVTLSCEQNLNHDAMYWYRQDPGQGLRLIYYSQIVNDFQKGDIAEGYSVSREKKESFPLTVTSAQKNPTAFYLCASSMKNTTVNTEAFFGQGTRLTVV.

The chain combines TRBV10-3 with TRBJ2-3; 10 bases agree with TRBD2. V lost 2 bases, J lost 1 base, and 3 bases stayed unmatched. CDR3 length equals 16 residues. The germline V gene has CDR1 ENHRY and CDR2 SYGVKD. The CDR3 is CAISERLAGGTDTQYF. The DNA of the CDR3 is TGTGCCATCAGTGAGCGACTAGCGGGCGGCACAGATACGCAGTATTTT.

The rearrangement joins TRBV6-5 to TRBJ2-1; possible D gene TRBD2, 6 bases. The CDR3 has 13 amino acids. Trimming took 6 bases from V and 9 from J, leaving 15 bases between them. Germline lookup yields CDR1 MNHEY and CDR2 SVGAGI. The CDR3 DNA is TGTGCCAGCAGAAAAGAGCTGCGGGGTGAGCAGTTCTTC. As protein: CASRKELRGEQFF.

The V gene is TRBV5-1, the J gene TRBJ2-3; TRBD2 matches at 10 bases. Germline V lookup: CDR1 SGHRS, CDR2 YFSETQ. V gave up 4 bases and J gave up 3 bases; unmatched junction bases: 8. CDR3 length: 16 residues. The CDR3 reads CASSPGTSEKTDTQYF. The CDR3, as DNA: TGCGCCAGCAGCCCGGGGACTAGCGAAAAGACAGATACGCAGTATTTT.

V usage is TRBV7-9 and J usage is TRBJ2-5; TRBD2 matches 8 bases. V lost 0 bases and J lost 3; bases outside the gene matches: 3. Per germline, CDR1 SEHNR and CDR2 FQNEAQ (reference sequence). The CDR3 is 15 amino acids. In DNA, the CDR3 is TGTGCCAGCAGCTTAGCGCTCGGGAGGGAAGAGACCCAGTACTTC. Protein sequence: CASSLALGREETQYF.

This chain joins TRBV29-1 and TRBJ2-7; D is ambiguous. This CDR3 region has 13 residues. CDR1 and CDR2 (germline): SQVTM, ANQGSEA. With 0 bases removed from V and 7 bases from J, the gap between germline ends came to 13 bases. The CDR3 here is CSVEEPLLREQYF. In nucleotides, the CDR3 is TGCAGCGTTGAAGAGCCTCTCCTCAGGGAGCAGTACTTC.

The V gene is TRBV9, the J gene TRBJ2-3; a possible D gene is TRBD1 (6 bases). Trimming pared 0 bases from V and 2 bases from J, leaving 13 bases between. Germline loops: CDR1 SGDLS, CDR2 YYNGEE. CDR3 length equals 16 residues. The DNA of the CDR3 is TGTGCCAGCAGCGTAGGGGTGGGGGCCTACACAGATACGCAGTATTTT. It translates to CASSVGVGAYTDTQYF.

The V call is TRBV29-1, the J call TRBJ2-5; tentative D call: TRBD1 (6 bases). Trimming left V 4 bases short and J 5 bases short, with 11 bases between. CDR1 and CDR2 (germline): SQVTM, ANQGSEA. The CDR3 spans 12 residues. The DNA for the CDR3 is TGCAGCGTTGCCCGGCAGGGGGAGACCCAGTACTTC. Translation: CSVARQGETQYF.

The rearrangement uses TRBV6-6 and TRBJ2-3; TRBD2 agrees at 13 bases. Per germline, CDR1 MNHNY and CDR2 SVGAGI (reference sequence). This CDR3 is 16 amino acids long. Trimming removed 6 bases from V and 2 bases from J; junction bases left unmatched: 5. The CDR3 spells CASRYGTSGITDTQYF. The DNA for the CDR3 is TGTGCCAGCAGGTACGGGACTAGCGGGATCACAGATACGCAGTATTTT.

CDR3 in DNA: TGTGCCAGCAGCTTGCGTGCCAGGGACTACTATGGCTACACCTTC. Residues: CASSLRARDYYGYTF. This chain links TRBV5-6 with TRBJ1-2; a weak D match, TRBD1 (5 bases). The length of the CDR3 is 15 residues. V was pared by 1 base and J by 3 bases, with 13 bases between. Germline V gene sequence: CDR1 SGHDT, CDR2 YYEEEE.

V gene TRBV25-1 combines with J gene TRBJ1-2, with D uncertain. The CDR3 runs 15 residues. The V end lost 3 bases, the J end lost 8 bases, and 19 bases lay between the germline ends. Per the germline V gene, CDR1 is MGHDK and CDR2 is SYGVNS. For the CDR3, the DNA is TGTGCCAGCAGTGACCTTTGGGGAGGGAGAGGAGGCTACACCTTC. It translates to CASSDLWGGRGGYTF.

DNA for the CDR3: TGTGCCAGCAGCGTGACAGGGGTGTACAATGAGCAGTTCTTC. The encoded protein is CASSVTGVYNEQFF. This rearrangement joins TRBV9 to TRBJ2-1; 8 nucleotides align to TRBD1. This CDR3 region has 14 residues. V gave up 2 bases and J gave up 4 bases; unmatched junction bases: 2. From germline, CDR1 is SGDLS and CDR2 YYNGEE.

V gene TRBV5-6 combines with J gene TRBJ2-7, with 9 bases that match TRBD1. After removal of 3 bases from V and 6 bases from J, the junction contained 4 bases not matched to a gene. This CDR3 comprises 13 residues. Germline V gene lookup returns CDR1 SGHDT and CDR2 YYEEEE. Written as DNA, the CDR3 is TGTGCCAGCAGCTGGGGGACAGGGCTCGAGCAGTACTTC. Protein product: CASSWGTGLEQYF.

The CDR3 sequence: CASSLEYFGYTF. The DNA of the CDR3 is TGTGCCAGCAGCTTAGAATACTTTGGCTACACCTTC. This sequence joins TRBV7-9 and TRBJ1-2; D gene ambiguous. The germline gives CDR1 SEHNR, CDR2 FQNEAQ (reference sequence). The CDR3 spans 12 residues. Trimming shortened V by 1 base and J by 7 bases, and 7 bases separated the two germline ends.